These 31 T cell receptor beta chains originate from one sample sequenced in a study of blood T cell repertoires in COVID-19. The table came from immunoSEQ multiplex PCR; TCRdb's copy has only in-frame clones and leaves some out. The data show about 150,000 clones, with about 86% seen just once and around 7.1% held by the top ten. Sequenced material: PBMCs or T cells enriched from blood (not recorded which). All receptors derive from a man aged 45 to 65 who had recovered from COVID-19.

The table lists this clone with many counts. The chain is built from TRBV5-1 and TRBJ1-2; possibly TRBD1 for D (5 bases). The germline V and J ends were trimmed by 0 bases and 8 bases, with 17 bases remaining between them. The germline V gene has CDR1 SGHRS and CDR2 YFSETQ. CDR3 length: 15 amino acids. CDR3 sequence reads: CASSLGQTLVGGYTF. CDR3 nucleotide sequence: TGCGCCAGCAGCTTGGGACAGACCCTGGTCGGGGGCTACACCTTC.

The rearrangement joins TRBV3-1 (or the pseudogene TRBV3-2) to TRBJ2-5; 14 nucleotides match TRBD2. This CDR3 is 16 amino acids long. V gave up 1 base and J gave up 7 bases; unmatched junction bases: 5. CDR1 and CDR2 from the germline V gene are LGHDT and YNNKEL (reference sequence). CDR3 protein: CASSQGTSGGLGTQYF. CDR3 in DNA: TGTGCCAGCAGCCAAGGGACTAGCGGGGGGCTCGGGACCCAGTACTTC.

This clone was seen only a few times. The chain employs TRBV4-2 and TRBJ2-6, with D hard to call. Germline V lookup: CDR1 LGHNA, CDR2 YNFKEQ. With 4 bases removed from V and 0 bases from J, the gap between germline ends came to 16 bases. This CDR3 comprises 18 residues. CDR3 sequence (DNA): TGTGCCAGCAGCCCCCTAGGCAGACTTAACTCTGGGGCCAACGTCCTGACTTTC. Its protein is CASSPLGRLNSGANVLTF.

In DNA, the CDR3 is TGTGCCAGCAGCGTGGGGGGGAGTTGGAGTGAAAAACTGTTTTTT. This codes for CASSVGGSWSEKLFF. This chain joins TRBV9 and TRBJ1-4; the D gene is possibly TRBD1 (5 bases). Per germline, CDR1 SGDLS and CDR2 YYNGEE. The CDR3 has 15 residues. V lost 2 bases and J 7 bases, leaving 15 bases between the germline ends.

The rearrangement joins TRBV5-6 to TRBJ2-1; 7 bases map to TRBD1. V lost 4 bases to trimming and J lost 4 bases; unmatched junction nucleotides: 11. Looked up from germline, CDR1 is SGHDT and CDR2 is YYEEEE. The CDR3 has 16 residues. The CDR3 spells CASSPRTGPRYNEQFF. In DNA, the CDR3 is TGTGCCAGCAGCCCGAGGACAGGCCCTCGGTACAATGAGCAGTTCTTC.

The chain employs TRBV7-9 and TRBJ2-1; D uncertain. Deletions cut 2 bases from V and 6 bases from J, with 11 bases between. CDR3 length: 14 amino acids. Germline assignment: CDR1 SEHNR and CDR2 FQNEAQ (reference sequence). The DNA for the CDR3 is TGTGCCAGCAGCTTAACTCAGAGGTCCAATGAGCAGTTCTTC. The encoded protein is CASSLTQRSNEQFF.

The chain couples TRBV5-1 to TRBJ2-5; the D gene is possibly TRBD1 (5 bases). V was shortened by 0 bases and J by 1 base, with 7 bases between the two germline ends. Germline CDR1 and CDR2: SGHRS and YFSETQ. The CDR3 runs to 14 residues. As DNA, the CDR3 is TGCGCCAGCAGCTTGGGACAGTTCCAAGAGACCCAGTACTTC. It specifies CASSLGQFQETQYF.

The gene calls are TRBV11-3 and TRBJ2-3, with D possibly being TRBD2 (6 bases). Deletions cut 3 bases from V and 3 bases from J, with 16 bases between. From germline, CDR1 is SGHNT and CDR2 YENEEA. The CDR3 loop spans 16 amino acids. The CDR3 reads CASSLPRGGRTDTQYF. In DNA, the CDR3 is TGTGCCAGCAGCTTGCCTCGCGGAGGGAGAACAGATACGCAGTATTTT.

The chain uses TRBV7-2 and TRBJ2-7; 7 bases fit TRBD1. Trimming at V came to 6 bases and at J to 3 bases, leaving 8 bases not matched to a gene. This CDR3 is 14 amino acids long. The V gene's germline CDR1 is SGHTA and CDR2 FQGNSA. CDR3 loop: CASSYDRAVYEQYF. The DNA of the CDR3 is TGTGCCAGCAGTTACGACAGGGCGGTCTACGAGCAGTACTTC.

The chain recombines TRBV3-1 (or the pseudogene TRBV3-2) with TRBJ1-2; D gene uncertain. V was clipped by 6 bases and J by 8 bases, with 13 bases between them. The CDR3 runs to 12 residues. Per the germline V gene, CDR1 is LGHDT and CDR2 is YNNKEL (reference sequence). CDR3: CASSRSAGGYTF. In DNA form, the CDR3 reads TGTGCCAGCAGTCGTTCGGCGGGGGGCTACACCTTC.

The chain carries TRBV4-2 and TRBJ1-6, with 7 bases identical to TRBD1. With V trimmed by 3 bases and J by 9 bases, 2 bases remained unmatched. The CDR3 totals 13 residues. The germline V gene has CDR1 LGHNA and CDR2 YNFKEQ. The CDR3 spells CASSQAGGSPLHF. In DNA form, the CDR3 reads TGTGCCAGCAGCCAGGCAGGGGGTTCACCCCTCCACTTT.

CDR3 DNA: TGTGCCAGCAGCTGGACCGGGACAGGCCCTATGAACACTGAAGCTTTCTTT. The encoded protein is CASSWTGTGPMNTEAFF. This rearrangement joins TRBV5-6 to TRBJ1-1; 8 bases fit TRBD1. This CDR3 comprises 17 residues. Germline V gene data show CDR1 as SGHDT and CDR2 as YYEEEE. J lost 0 bases, V lost 3 bases, and 10 bases had no gene match.

The rearrangement joins TRBV7-2 to TRBJ2-7; a weak D match, TRBD1 (6 bases). CDR3 size: 13 residues. The germline V and J ends were trimmed by 5 bases and 4 bases, with 12 bases remaining between them. Germline V gene lookup returns CDR1 SGHTA and CDR2 FQGNSA. The chain's CDR3 is CASSQTGFYEQYF. In nucleotides, the CDR3 is TGTGCCAGCAGCCAAACAGGGTTTTACGAGCAGTACTTC.

The rearrangement uses TRBV19 and TRBJ1-5; D perhaps matches TRBD1 (6 bases). The V gene's germline CDR1 is LNHDA and CDR2 SQIVND (reference sequence). The CDR3 covers 14 residues. V lost 5 bases, J lost 6 bases, and 14 bases lay in between. CDR3 in DNA: TGTGCCAGTAGTCTTCCAGGGGAAAGTCAGCCCCAGCATTTT. It codes for CASSLPGESQPQHF.

The V and J genes are TRBV6-1 and TRBJ1-5; TRBD1 might be the D (5 bases). CDR1 MNHNS and CDR2 SASEGT come from the germline V gene. V dropped 1 base and J dropped 3 bases, with 7 bases sitting between them. CDR3 length: 14 residues. CDR3 sequence (DNA): TGTGCCAGCAGTGAAGACAGGATCAATCAGCCCCAGCATTTT. This gives the protein CASSEDRINQPQHF.

The chain combines TRBV13 with TRBJ1-6; D is unclear. The ends were cut back, 2 bases at V and 8 bases at J, with 16 bases in the middle. Per germline, CDR1 PRHDT and CDR2 FYEKMQ (reference sequence). The CDR3 runs 16 residues. CDR3 region: CASSLSAEALYSPLHF. In DNA, the CDR3 is TGTGCCAGCAGCTTATCGGCCGAGGCCCTCTATTCACCCCTCCACTTT.

The rearrangement links TRBV5-1 to TRBJ2-7; TRBD1 might be the D (5 bases). The CDR3 has 16 residues. V was trimmed by 0 bases and J by 0 bases, leaving 13 bases between them. Germline CDR1 and CDR2: SGHRS and YFSETQ. CDR3 sequence (DNA): TGCGCCAGCAGCTTGGTAAAATCAGGGCTCTCCTACGAGCAGTACTTC. Its translation is CASSLVKSGLSYEQYF.

This clone was detected only a few times. The chain employs TRBV9 and TRBJ1-2; 11 bases align to TRBD1. Germline values: CDR1 SGDLS, CDR2 YYNGEE. Losses at the gene ends were 4 bases for V and 8 bases for J; bases not matched to a gene: 7. This CDR3 has 14 residues. The CDR3 sequence: CASSFRTGGAGYTF. DNA for the CDR3: TGTGCCAGCAGCTTTAGGACAGGGGGCGCGGGCTACACCTTC.

J is TRBJ1-4 and V is TRBV9; 8 bases fit TRBD1. This CDR3 spans 15 amino acids. The junction had 4 bases not matched to a gene; V was cut back by 3 bases and J by 3 bases. In germline, CDR1 is SGDLS, CDR2 YYNGEE. The CDR3 sequence is CASSDDRGANEKLFF. The CDR3 coding sequence is TGTGCCAGCAGCGACGACAGGGGTGCTAATGAAAAACTGTTTTTT.

This chain uses TRBV27 with TRBJ2-1; 8 nucleotides align to TRBD2. The CDR3 contains 17 residues. Germline V CDR1 and CDR2: MNHEY, SMNVEV (reference sequence). Trimming took 3 bases from V and 4 from J; bases not matched to a gene: 11. The chain's CDR3 is CASSFPSGAGGYNEQFF. The CDR3 DNA sequence: TGTGCCAGCAGTTTTCCCTCAGGGGCGGGGGGATACAATGAGCAGTTCTTC.

This chain connects TRBV5-8 to TRBJ2-7; tentative D call: TRBD1 (5 bases). The CDR3 extends over 13 amino acids. Deletions cut 4 bases from V and 2 bases from J, with 10 bases between. CDR1 and CDR2 (germline): SGHTS, YDEGEE. CDR3 residues: CASSLTTAYEQYF. The CDR3 nucleotides read TGTGCCAGCAGCCTAACGACAGCCTACGAGCAGTACTTC.

The CDR3, as DNA: TGTGCCAGCAGCCAAGTACTAGCGGGGGGAGGTAGTGAGCAGTTCTTC. Translated: CASSQVLAGGGSEQFF. The chain recombines TRBV3-1 (or the pseudogene TRBV3-2) with TRBJ2-1; 12 nucleotides align to TRBD2. Losses at the gene ends were 1 base for V and 9 bases for J; bases not matched to a gene: 7. The CDR3 totals 16 residues. CDR1 is LGHDT, CDR2 YNNKEL, per germline (reference sequence).

V usage is TRBV4-2 and J usage is TRBJ1-5, with D possibly being TRBD1 (6 bases). V lost 2 bases to trimming and J lost 4 bases, with 18 bases between them. CDR3 size: 17 residues. Germline CDR1 reads LGHNA; CDR2 reads YNFKEQ. The CDR3 sequence is CASSQQLGGARNQPQHF. In nucleotides, the CDR3 is TGTGCCAGCAGCCAACAACTGGGGGGGGCTCGGAATCAGCCCCAGCATTTT.

CDR3 sequence: CASSSRQPVGVGETQYF. Written as DNA, the CDR3 is TGCGCCAGCAGTAGCCGACAGCCGGTTGGCGTGGGAGAGACCCAGTACTTC. The chain links TRBV23-1 to TRBJ2-5, with a tentative D call TRBD1 (5 bases). TRBV23-1 is filed as an ORF, its function uncertain. The length of the CDR3 is 17 residues. The V and J ends lost 5 bases and 4 bases respectively, with 23 bases between them.

This chain connects TRBV7-2 to TRBJ1-3; 9 bases align to TRBD1. This CDR3 has 16 residues. Looked up from germline, CDR1 is SGHTA and CDR2 is FQGNSA. The trim removed 5 bases at V and 5 bases at J, leaving 10 bases unmatched. CDR3 sequence: CASSQVGQGIRNTIYF. CDR3 in DNA: TGTGCCAGCAGCCAAGTTGGACAGGGGATAAGAAACACCATATATTTT. The whole variable domain, remainder taken from reference TRBV7-2 and TRBJ1-3, is GAGVSQSPSNKVTEKGKDVELRCDPISGHTALYWYRQSLGQGLEFLIYFQGNSAPDKSGLPSDRFSAERTGGSVSTLTIQRTQQEDSAVYLCASSQVGQGIRNTIYFGEGSWLTVV.

The V gene is TRBV9, the J gene TRBJ2-7, with TRBD1 as a possible D gene (5 bases). CDR1 is SGDLS, CDR2 YYNGEE, per germline. The CDR3 consists of 16 residues. Trimming took off 0 bases at V and 0 bases at J, with 13 bases between the two ends. The CDR3 sequence is CASSVDGAGFSYEQYF. As DNA, the CDR3 is TGTGCCAGCAGCGTAGATGGAGCAGGGTTCTCCTACGAGCAGTACTTC. Drawing the rest from reference TRBV9 and TRBJ2-7, the complete variable domain is DSGVTQTPKHLITATGQRVTLRCSPRSGDLSVYWYQQSLDQGLQFLIQYYNGEERAKGNILERFSAQQFPDLHSELNLSSLELGDSALYFCASSVDGAGFSYEQYFGPGTRLTVT.

This chain connects TRBV29-1 to TRBJ2-1, with 7 bases identical to TRBD1. Germline lookup yields CDR1 SQVTM and CDR2 ANQGSEA. The V and J ends lost 5 bases and 6 bases, in that order; junction bases with no gene match: 7. The CDR3 has 13 amino acids. The CDR3, as DNA: TGCAGCGTTAGACAGGGAGCAGGCAATGAGCAGTTCTTC. Its protein is CSVRQGAGNEQFF.

This clone was detected a few times. This sequence joins TRBV19 and TRBJ2-3; TRBD1 matches at 9 bases. Germline loops: CDR1 LNHDA, CDR2 SQIVND (reference sequence). The CDR3 runs to 14 residues. After removal of 6 bases from V and 5 bases from J, the junction contained 6 bases not matched to a gene. Written as DNA, the CDR3 is TGTGCCAGTAGCTCCAGGACAGGGGTAGATACGCAGTATTTT. It is translated as CASSSRTGVDTQYF.

The V and J genes are TRBV15 and TRBJ1-6; D is possibly TRBD1 (5 bases). CDR3 length equals 13 residues. Germline V gene lookup returns CDR1 LNHNV and CDR2 YYDKDF (reference sequence). V shed 2 bases and J shed 7 bases, with 6 bases lying between them. CDR3 region: CATSRRQNSPLHF. The CDR3 nucleotides read TGTGCCACCAGCAGACGACAGAATTCACCCCTCCACTTT. The variable domain in full, with the rest retrieved from reference TRBV15 and TRBJ1-6, is DAMVIQNPRYQVTQFGKPVTLSCSQTLNHNVMYWYQQKSSQAPKLLFHYYDKDFNNEADTPDNFQSRRPNTSFCFLDIRSPGLGDTAMYLCATSRRQNSPLHFGNGTRLTVT.

V and J are TRBV19 and TRBJ2-2; 9 bases map to TRBD1. The CDR3 spans 16 residues. Looked up from germline, CDR1 is LNHDA and CDR2 is SQIVND (reference sequence). V dropped 4 bases and J dropped 1; count of bases not matched to a gene: 4. Here the CDR3 DNA reads TGTGCCAGTAGTAAGCGGGGACAGGGGAACACCGGGGAGCTGTTTTTT. It specifies CASSKRGQGNTGELFF.

V is TRBV3-1 (or the pseudogene TRBV3-2) and J is TRBJ1-2; D is unresolved. Trimming removed 1 base at V and 8 bases at J, with 14 bases between. The CDR3 totals 14 residues. Germline lookup yields CDR1 LGHDT and CDR2 YNNKEL (reference sequence). CDR3 region: CASSQVSRSGGYTF. The CDR3 bases are TGTGCCAGCAGCCAAGTTTCTAGGTCTGGCGGCTACACCTTC.